This T cell receptor (beta chain) is from a study of regulatory T cells in long-lasting Graves disease (dated by TCRdb to the early 2020s). Turning to the overall study: In the newly diagnosed Graves' disease group, patients had been taking antithyroid drugs for less than 3 months. TCR sequencing covered roughly 13 persistent and around 20 newly diagnosed Graves' disease patients, 33 samples in total. The study was registered as a clinical trial and conducted in China. Peripheral blood TCR sequencing and RNA sequencing compared persistent Graves' disease patients with newly diagnosed Graves' disease patients. Paper-wide results and their limitations: Persistent disease showed preferential use of TRBV28, TRBJ1-2 and TRBJ2-5, whereas newly diagnosed disease favored TRBV20-1 and TRBJ2-1. As a limitation, the authors acknowledged that the small sample size may reduce accuracy. Peripheral blood alone was examined, since thyroid tissue, which constituted the primary lesion, could not be accessed. Lower TCR Shannon entropy and fewer highly expanded clones were observed in persistent Graves' disease patients than in newly diagnosed patients, which suggested clonal expansion. Patients with persistent disease shared more public clonotypes (around 2,500) than newly diagnosed patients did (around 1,000). Only the TCR beta chain was sequenced and analyzed.

The sample holds one count of this clonotype. Its recognized antigen is unknown. Base quality data are lacking; no much larger clone is found one base away. Evidence from a single read is weak. Libraries came from multiplex PCR. The reads were generated on an Illumina HiSeq 4000. iRepertoire HTBI primers and Arm-PCR amplification of CDR3 regions were used to construct TCR beta libraries. Gel purification was performed on PCR products prior to sequencing. As for how the authors treated the data: Gene usage analysis of CDR3 amino acid clonotypes relied on the 60 or so TRBV and more than twelve TRBJ segments identified across samples. Filtered high-quality paired reads were merged into contigs using COPE and FqMerger. Contigs were aligned with BLAST to IMGT TRBV, TRBD and TRBJ reference genes, and CDR3 was defined per IMGT. Any clonotype with a frequency above 0.1% was classified as a highly expanded clone. Repertoire diversity was measured by Shannon entropy, and V-J evenness by the Gini coefficient. A clonotype was considered public if more than one individual shared it. Clones were called with MiXCR by TCRdb after fastp trimmed the public reads at Q25, and only in-frame beta chains were retained. Entries that share a CDR3 protein sequence are merged under the most common genes and DNA. What appears here as the V and J calls and clone size reflects TCRdb's work, not the paper's. In this sample the table shows about 220,000 distinct CDR3 sequences, approximately 19% of which occur a single time. Jointly, the top ten make up approximately 12% of the sample.

The germline V gene provides CDR1 MNHNS and CDR2 SASEGT. Compared with germline, V lacks 6 bases and J lacks 7 bases; bases without a gene match: 10. From the cysteine up to the phenylalanine, the CDR3 has a length of 15 residues. Of the read, only the CDR3 DNA is kept; its 45 bases are in frame from base 1. Taken with the paper, the label for time point translates to: newly diagnosed GD, antithyroid drugs for less than 3 months. For both TCR sequencing and RNA sequencing, RNA was extracted from PBMCs in TRIzol. Graves' disease was diagnosed according to American Thyroid Association guidelines. Patients for the study were recruited at an endocrinology department in Xi'an, China. Each patient gave 8.5 to 9.5 milliliters of peripheral blood, collected in an EDTA anticoagulant tube. Ficoll Paque Plus density gradient separation was used to isolate PBMCs, and no additional T cell sorting was done. An Agilent 2100 Bioanalyzer and agarose gel were used to assess RNA quality, and a NanoDrop 2000 was used to measure RNA concentration.

Another study also made use of these data, one on T cells in Graves' hyperthyroidism and ophthalmopathy. The second study also describes: Stable Graves' hyperthyroidism was defined as the absence of progression to ophthalmopathy over 18 months of follow-up. Hyperthyroidism patients were newly diagnosed, had a disease duration of under 2 months, and were aged 18 to 65 years. Patients with uncontrolled infections, other autoimmune diseases, pregnancy or lactation were excluded. Diagnoses relied on clinical symptoms, serum thyroxine and TRAb, thyroid ultrasound and orbital computed tomography. For the first round of RT-PCR on the TCR CDR3, the HTBI primer set was used together with the Qiagen OneStep RT-PCR kit. Most expanded thyroid clonotypes (frequency above 0.001) were also detected in blood, a finding suggesting that blood repertoires may reflect thyroid immune responses. In cross-validation, a model built on a 13 V-J signature told ophthalmopathy apart from stable hyperthyroidism with less than 90% sensitivity and about 81% specificity, and in testing the same model reached 80%/75%. In validation, the model predicted progression to ophthalmopathy a median of approximately 6.6 months before onset, with roughly 71% sensitivity and about 75% specificity. To identify TCR V-J signatures that set the groups apart, the researchers used a discovery cohort of more than 95 patients, made up of some 41 with Graves' ophthalmopathy and some 58 with stable Graves' hyperthyroidism. Prospective prediction of ophthalmopathy was tested in an independent validation cohort consisting of 18 to 20 hyperthyroidism patients and some 16 patients who later progressed to ophthalmopathy. The roughly 100 discovery patients were divided at random into training and test sets in a 7:3 ratio. In addition, the study compared T-cell repertoires in thyroid tissue and in blood from a handful of Graves' hyperthyroidism patients. Once sampling was done, hyperthyroidism patients were given methimazole at a starting dose of 30 mg daily, whereas ophthalmopathy patients were given high-dose intravenous methylprednisolone. A second multiplex PCR round built the libraries, followed by size selection and purification. Libraries were sequenced paired-end with 100 bp reads on an Illumina HiSeq2000. SOAPnuke was used to process the raw data, removing reads that contained adapters or uncalled bases, had a mean Phred below 15, or lacked an exact match to the constant primer or identifier. High-quality paired reads were merged with COPE v1.2.5, and unique nucleotide sequences were defined as clonotypes. MiTCR v1.1 was used to align clonotypes to the IMGT TRBV, TRBD and TRBJ reference segments. Only V-J combinations with frequency above 0.0001, covering about 99% of repertoires, were analysed. The TCS score was defined as F50 (clonal expansion) divided by E x V (chaos), with BLOSUM62-based TCRdist calculated between CDR3 peptides within each V-J. Welch's t-statistics and random forest reduced several hundred V-J features to 10 to 15, which were used in a naive Bayes classifier (R e1071). No statistical method was used to fix the sample size in advance, and group allocation was not hidden from the investigators. TCR Vbeta CDR3 sequencing of 130 to 150 peripheral blood samples (roughly 43 ophthalmopathy, about 80 hyperthyroidism and approximately 17 progressor patients) is reported in the paper.

Recombination linked TRBV6-1 to TRBJ2-1, with 9 central nucleotides matching TRBD1. The TCR originated in a woman aged 25-40 years with Graves disease. Donor details come from another sample of the same person, matched by shared clones. The specimen comprised peripheral blood mononuclear cells (PBMCs), sampled at new diagnosis, from a patient treated with antithyroid drugs. The CDR3 reads as follows: CASSTTGGAGNEQFF. In nucleotides, the sequence is TGTGCCAGCAGCACAACAGGGGGCGCGGGTAATGAGCAGTTCTTC.